A selection of T cell receptor beta chains follows, all from one sample in a study of shared clonotypes between healthy human individuals. The method was immunoSEQ multiplex PCR; TCRdb's version includes in-frame clones alone and lacks a portion of them. There are a few hundred thousand clones in the sample; around 79% occur only once, and about 10% lies in the top ten. Sequenced sample: memory CD4+ T cells sorted from blood. The receptors originated from a man aged 30 to 39 in good health. Each CDR3 is given with its conserved first and last residue. D genes are given only for firm matches. For some rows the clone size is stated as once, few or many, or as a class when expanded; others skip it.

clone_size	d_call	v_call	j_call	cdr3_nt	cdr3_aa
once	NA	TRBV7-2	TRBJ1-1	TGTGCCAGCAGCTTGGAAGGCCGAGGGGTCACTGAAGCTTTCTTT	CASSLEGRGVTEAFF
NA	NA	TRBV28	TRBJ2-7	TGTGCCAGCATCCTACGGCAGCAGGGCATTCAACAGCAGTACTTC	CASILRQQGIQQQYF
NA	NA	TRBV18	TRBJ2-3	TGTGCCAGCTCACGAAATAGCCGGGCCCCTAGCACAGATACGCAGTATTTT	CASSRNSRAPSTDTQYF
many	NA	TRBV28	TRBJ1-2	TGTGCCAGCAGCAACCACAGGGATGGCTACACCTTC	CASSNHRDGYTF
NA	TRBD2	TRBV5-1	TRBJ2-2	TGCGCCAGCAGCTCATTAGCGGGGATGAACACCGGGGAGCTGTTTTTT	CASSSLAGMNTGELFF
NA	NA	TRBV29-1	TRBJ2-6	TGCAGCGTTGTGTGGACACCCAGCTCTGGGGCCAACGTCCTGACTTTC	CSVVWTPSSGANVLTF
many	NA	TRBV28	TRBJ1-5	TGTGCCAGCAGTACGAGCAATCAGCCCCAGCATTTT	CASSTSNQPQHF
NA	NA	TRBV28	TRBJ1-2	TGTGCCAGCAGTTTATCTGGCTTGCTCAACTATGGCTACACCTTC	CASSLSGLLNYGYTF
many	NA	TRBV18	TRBJ1-5	TGTGCCAGCTCAGTGGACCCCGAGGGCAATCAGCCCCAGCATTTT	CASSVDPEGNQPQHF
NA	NA	TRBV7-8	TRBJ2-3	TGTGCCAGCAGCTTATTGGCCCTGACAGGCCAAACGCAGTATTTT	CASSLLALTGQTQYF
NA	TRBD2	TRBV5-1	TRBJ2-7	TGCGCCAGCAGCCGGGGGACTAGCGGGAGGATGTACGAGCAGTACTTC	CASSRGTSGRMYEQYF
NA	NA	TRBV18	TRBJ2-3	TGTGCCAGCTCACCGGTAGCCAGCACAGATACGCAGTATTTT	CASSPVASTDTQYF
NA	NA	TRBV11-3	TRBJ2-7	TGTGCCAGCAGCTCCTACGAGCAGTACTTC	CASSSYEQYF
NA	TRBD2	TRBV9	TRBJ2-3	TGTGCCAGCAGCGTGGGACTAGCGGGAGAGTTAACAGATACGCAGTATTTT	CASSVGLAGELTDTQYF
NA	TRBD2	TRBV27	TRBJ2-1	TGTGCCAGCAGCCGGACTAGCGGGAGAATCGGGCAGTTCTTC	CASSRTSGRIGQFF
NA	NA	TRBV19	TRBJ2-3	TGTGCCAGTAGTATGAGGGCCCCCGGCACAGATACGCAGTATTTT	CASSMRAPGTDTQYF
NA	TRBD2	TRBV10-1	TRBJ2-1	TGCGCCAGCAGTCTAGCGGGAGGGCCACATGAGCAGTTCTTC	CASSLAGGPHEQFF
NA	TRBD2	TRBV5-4	TRBJ2-7	TGTGCCAGCGGACTAGCGGGAGGAAGCGAGCAGTACTTC	CASGLAGGSEQYF
many	NA	TRBV29-1	TRBJ2-5	TGCAGCGGAGGAGTAGAGACCCAGTACTTC	CSGGVETQYF
NA	TRBD2	TRBV9	TRBJ2-2	TGTGCCAGCAGCAATAGACTAGCGGGGTTGGTCACCGGGGAGCTGTTTTTT	CASSNRLAGLVTGELFF
NA	NA	TRBV28	TRBJ2-1	TGTGCCAGCAGTTTAGGGGGCGGGGACAATGAGCAGTTCTTC	CASSLGGGDNEQFF
NA	TRBD2	TRBV6-1	TRBJ2-7	TGTGCCAGCAGTACAACGACTAGCGGAACCTACGAGCAGTACTTC	CASSTTTSGTYEQYF
NA	NA	TRBV6-5	TRBJ2-5	TGTGCCAGCAGTCGGGACTTACAAGAGACCCAGTACTTC	CASSRDLQETQYF
NA	TRBD2	TRBV15	TRBJ2-2	TGTGCCACCAGGCGGGAGAGGTACACCGGGGAGCTGTTTTTT	CATRRERYTGELFF
NA	NA	TRBV7-9	TRBJ2-3	TGTGCCAGCAGCTTTGGGCAGGGTATAGATACGCAGTATTTT	CASSFGQGIDTQYF
NA	TRBD1	TRBV7-9	TRBJ1-1	TGTGCCAGCAGCTTAGCCCAGGGGGGCACTGAAGCTTTCTTT	CASSLAQGGTEAFF
NA	TRBD2	TRBV5-1	TRBJ2-5	TGCGCCAGCAGTGGGAGCCCGGGACTAGCGGGGGAGACCCAGTACTTC	CASSGSPGLAGETQYF
once	NA	TRBV7-2	TRBJ1-1	TGTGCCAGCAGCTTTGACGGACAGATGAACACTGAAGCTTTCTTT	CASSFDGQMNTEAFF
NA	TRBD1	TRBV19	TRBJ1-3	TGTGCCAGTAGTAGACGGGACAGACCCCTCGGAAACACCATATATTTT	CASSRRDRPLGNTIYF
NA	TRBD1	TRBV5-4	TRBJ2-7	TGTGCCAGCAGCTCCGGGACAGGGGCGGGGGAGCAGTACTTC	CASSSGTGAGEQYF
NA	NA	TRBV7-2	TRBJ2-5	TGTGCCAGCAGCTTATATCAGGGAGAGACCCAGTACTTC	CASSLYQGETQYF
NA	TRBD1	TRBV10-3	TRBJ2-7	TGTGCCATCAGCGGGACAGTCGGTAACACTGTTCAGGAGCAGTACTTC	CAISGTVGNTVQEQYF
many	TRBD2	TRBV10-3	TRBJ2-1	TGTGCCATCAGTGAGTCGGGGACAGGGGGACTAGCGGGAGCCAAGAGGAATGAGCAGTTCTTC	CAISESGTGGLAGAKRNEQFF
NA	NA	TRBV11-2	TRBJ2-3	TGTGCCAGCAGCTTAGATCTTCGGGGGAAGGGGCAGTATTTT	CASSLDLRGKGQYF
NA	NA	TRBV6-6	TRBJ1-5	TGTGCCAGCATCCCACTCCTTGGTGGGGATCAGCCCCAGCATTTT	CASIPLLGGDQPQHF
NA	NA	TRBV7-9	TRBJ2-3	TGTGCCAGCAGCTTAGCGACGGTCCAAGATACGCAGTATTTT	CASSLATVQDTQYF
NA	NA	TRBV5-1	TRBJ1-3	TGCGCCAGCAGCTTGGGGGGGAAGCTAACTGGAAACACCATATATTTT	CASSLGGKLTGNTIYF
NA	TRBD2	TRBV11-2	TRBJ2-3	TGTGCCAGCAGCTTAGGGACTAGCGGGAGTTGGAGCACAGATACGCAGTATTTT	CASSLGTSGSWSTDTQYF
NA	NA	TRBV28	TRBJ2-7	TGTGCCAGCACCCCTGGGGCTGGAAACCTCCACGAGCAGTACTTC	CASTPGAGNLHEQYF
NA	NA	TRBV5-1	TRBJ2-5	TGCGCCAGCAGCCCGGATAGAGAGACCCAGTACTTC	CASSPDRETQYF
NA	NA	TRBV11-2	TRBJ2-4	TGTGCCAGCAGCTTAGGGACTGTAAACATTCAGTACTTC	CASSLGTVNIQYF
NA	NA	TRBV28	TRBJ1-2	TGTGCCAGCAGTTTAACTTTTTCAGGCCAGTATGGCTACACCTTC	CASSLTFSGQYGYTF
NA	TRBD2	TRBV15	TRBJ2-1	TGTGCCACCAGCAGTGGGACTACCACGGAGCAGTTCTTC	CATSSGTTTEQFF
NA	NA	TRBV5-1	TRBJ2-2	TGCGCCAGCAGCTTGGGCGAAAATAGGGTGGATCGGTTGACCGGGGAGCTGTTTTTT	CASSLGENRVDRLTGELFF
NA	NA	TRBV2	TRBJ1-3	TGTGCCAGCAGTCTTTCGACGGACACCTCTGGAAACACCATATATTTT	CASSLSTDTSGNTIYF
once	TRBD2	TRBV19	TRBJ2-1	TGTGCCAGTAGTACCTCTAGCGGCTCCTACAATGAGCAGTTCTTC	CASSTSSGSYNEQFF
NA	TRBD2	TRBV4-1	TRBJ2-4	TGCGCCAGCAGCCAAGATGAACTAGCGGGGGCTACCAAAAACATTCAGTACTTC	CASSQDELAGATKNIQYF
NA	NA	TRBV11-3	TRBJ2-7	TGTGCCAGCAGCTTAGCGGGTCGCGGCGAGCAGTACTTC	CASSLAGRGEQYF
NA	NA	TRBV7-6	TRBJ2-7	TGTGCCAGCAGCTTAGTTGGGCAGGACTACGAGCAGTACTTC	CASSLVGQDYEQYF
NA	TRBD1	TRBV28	TRBJ2-1	TGTGCCAGCAGTTTAACAGGGGCTTTATACAATGAGCAGTTCTTC	CASSLTGALYNEQFF
NA	TRBD2	TRBV2	TRBJ2-1	TGTGCCAGCAGTGAGGGACTAGCGGGCTACAATGAGCAGTTCTTC	CASSEGLAGYNEQFF